Each of the 30 T cell receptor beta chains below was sequenced from the same sample in a study of neoadjuvant anti-PD-1 for oral cavity cancer. Using immunoSEQ multiplex PCR, the repertoire was profiled, and TCRdb retains in-frame clones only, with some absent. The profile covers 68,000 or so clones, with roughly 84% appearing a single time and approximately 3.6% taken by the ten largest. Specified time point: after neoadjuvant nivolumab, at surgical resection. Material: PBMCs, obtained after nivolumab (anti-PD-1) treatment. Receptors originate from a person aged 35 to 85 with oral cavity squamous cell carcinoma.

The rearrangement links TRBV28 to TRBJ1-2; TRBD1 might be the D (6 bases). V lost 4 bases to trimming and J lost 6 bases, with 18 bases between them. Germline V gene lookup returns CDR1 MDHEN and CDR2 SYDVKM. The CDR3 has 15 residues. Written as DNA, the CDR3 is TGTGCCAGCAGTTCCGGGGGGCGAATCTCTCATGGCTACACCTTC. It is translated as CASSSGGRISHGYTF.

The chain links TRBV5-4 to TRBJ2-5; D remains ambiguous. The CDR3 loop spans 14 amino acids. Trimming removed 0 bases at V and 2 bases at J, with 8 bases between. From germline, CDR1 is SGHNT and CDR2 YYREEE (reference sequence). DNA for the CDR3: TGTGCCAGCAGCTTGGACCAAGGGCAAGAGACCCAGTACTTC. As protein: CASSLDQGQETQYF. Full variable domain (rest looked up from reference TRBV5-4 and TRBJ2-5): ETGVTQSPTHLIKTRGQQVTLRCSSQSGHNTVSWYQQALGQGPQFIFQYYREEENGRGNFPPRFSGLQFPNYSSELNVNALELDDSALYLCASSLDQGQETQYFGPGTRLLVL.

The chain joins TRBV29-1 to TRBJ2-5; D gene uncertain. V gave up 2 bases and J gave up 2 bases, with 6 bases separating them. The CDR3 sequence is 12 residues long. Germline V gives CDR1 SQVTM, CDR2 ANQGSEA. The chain's CDR3 is CSVEKQQETQYF. The DNA of the CDR3 is TGCAGCGTTGAAAAACAGCAAGAGACCCAGTACTTC.

V is TRBV10-3 and J is TRBJ1-1, with D hard to call. This CDR3 spans 14 amino acids. The V and J ends lost 4 bases and 1 base respectively, with 10 bases between them. Germline CDR1 is ENHRY and CDR2 is SYGVKD. The CDR3 loop reads CAISVRTSNTEAFF. CDR3 DNA sequence: TGTGCCATCAGTGTCCGGACGTCGAACACTGAAGCTTTCTTT.

J is TRBJ1-2 and V is TRBV5-6, with no clear D. The CDR3 has 15 amino acids. V gave up 3 bases and J gave up 4 bases, with 16 bases separating them. CDR1 is SGHDT, CDR2 YYEEEE, per germline. CDR3 nucleotide sequence: TGTGCCAGCAGCTCCCAGGCGGAATCATTCTATGGCTACACCTTC. Protein: CASSSQAESFYGYTF.

The chain uses TRBV10-1 and TRBJ2-7, with D perhaps being TRBD1 or TRBD2 (5 bases each). V was cut by 3 bases and J by 3 bases, with 12 bases left in between. The CDR3 consists of 14 residues. In germline, CDR1 is WNHNN, CDR2 SYGVQD (reference sequence). CDR3: CASSDGTTGYEQYF. The CDR3, as DNA: TGCGCCAGCAGTGACGGGACGACGGGCTACGAGCAGTACTTC.

The V and J genes are TRBV4-1 and TRBJ2-1; no reliable D call. V dropped 4 bases and J dropped 0 bases, with 7 bases sitting between them. This CDR3 comprises 14 residues. Germline loops: CDR1 MGHRA, CDR2 YSYEKL. The CDR3 is CASSRQSSYNEQFF. The CDR3 DNA sequence: TGCGCCAGCAGCCGCCAGAGCTCCTACAATGAGCAGTTCTTC.

The rearrangement joins TRBV25-1 to TRBJ2-1; D remains unclear. Between the trimmed V and J ends, which lost 4 bases and 4 bases, there was a span of 2 bases. There are 11 residues in the CDR3. Looked up from germline, CDR1 is MGHDK and CDR2 is SYGVNS. The CDR3 DNA sequence: TGTGCCAGCAGTGGTTACAATGAGCAGTTCTTC. Translating it yields CASSGYNEQFF.

The chain combines TRBV29-1 with TRBJ1-1; D is uncertain. The CDR3 length is 15 residues. The germline V and J ends were trimmed by 0 bases and 0 bases, with 11 bases remaining between them. Germline V gives CDR1 SQVTM, CDR2 ANQGSEA. The CDR3 protein is CSVEDRITMNTEAFF. Written as DNA, the CDR3 is TGCAGCGTTGAAGACCGTATAACCATGAACACTGAAGCTTTCTTT. The full variable domain, completed using reference TRBV29-1 and TRBJ1-1, is SAVISQKPSRDICQRGTSLTIQCQVDSQVTMMFWYRQQPGQSLTLIATANQGSEATYESGFVIDKFPISRPNLTFSTLTVSNMSPEDSSIYLCSVEDRITMNTEAFFGQGTRLTVV.

The chain combines TRBV5-1 with TRBJ2-3; no reliable D call. CDR1 is SGHRS and CDR2 is YFSETQ in the germline V gene. The CDR3 is 12 residues long. Trimming pared 2 bases from V and 4 bases from J, leaving 5 bases between. The CDR3, as DNA: TGCGCCAGCAGCTTAACCCCAGATACGCAGTATTTT. Protein: CASSLTPDTQYF.

The V and J genes are TRBV6-5 and TRBJ1-3; D not certain. Germline V gene lookup returns CDR1 MNHEY and CDR2 SVGAGI. CDR3 size: 12 residues. V lost 6 bases to trimming and J lost 0 bases, with 3 bases between them. The CDR3 reads CASRASGNTIYF. The CDR3 DNA follows: TGTGCCAGCAGGGCCTCTGGAAACACCATATATTTT.

The J gene is TRBJ1-1, the V gene TRBV5-5, with TRBD1 matching 7 bases. V lost 0 bases, J lost 0 bases, and 8 bases stayed unmatched. Germline lookup yields CDR1 SGHKS and CDR2 YYEKEE (reference sequence). CDR3 size: 17 residues. In DNA form, the CDR3 reads TGTGCCAGCAGCTTGGCCCCGACAGGGCCCGTGAACACTGAAGCTTTCTTT. This gives the protein CASSLAPTGPVNTEAFF.

On this clone itself: A junction boundary mismatches the germline segment, possibly from a read error. The chain is built from TRBV7-2 and TRBJ2-1; TRBD2 agrees at 11 bases. The V gene's germline CDR1 is SGHTA and CDR2 FQGNSA. CDR3 size: 17 residues. Written as DNA, the CDR3 is TGTGCCAGCAGTTTAGGACGGATAGCGGGAGGGGGGGTGGAGCAGTTCTTC. It codes for CASSLGRIAGGGVEQFF.

The chain links TRBV7-9 to TRBJ1-1; D is undetermined. In germline, CDR1 is SEHNR, CDR2 FQNEAQ (reference sequence). The ends were cut back, 8 bases at V and 0 bases at J, with 10 bases in the middle. CDR3 length: 13 amino acids. The CDR3 coding sequence is TGTGCCAGCTCTAGAGCCATGAACACTGAAGCTTTCTTT. Translated, it gives CASSRAMNTEAFF.

The V call is TRBV15, the J call TRBJ2-5; TRBD1 aligns across 12 bases. V gave up 4 bases and J gave up 4 bases; unmatched junction bases: 16. Germline V gives CDR1 LNHNV, CDR2 YYDKDF (reference sequence). The CDR3 covers 19 residues. The CDR3 DNA is TGTGCCACCAGCACCCCCCCGGGACAGGGGGCCACCTTGGTAGAGACCCAGTACTTC. Residues: CATSTPPGQGATLVETQYF.

The V and J genes are TRBV10-3 and TRBJ2-2; perhaps TRBD2 as D (6 bases). The ends were cut back, 10 bases at V and 4 bases at J, with 10 bases in the middle. From germline, CDR1 is ENHRY and CDR2 SYGVKD. The CDR3 sequence is 12 residues long. Written as DNA, the CDR3 is TGTGCCACAGGCGGGGTCACCGGGGAGCTGTTTTTT. This encodes CATGGVTGELFF.

This rearrangement joins TRBV9 to TRBJ2-3, with no clear D. Deletions cut 3 bases from V and 5 bases from J, with 10 bases between. The CDR3 is made up of 13 amino acids. Germline V gene data show CDR1 as SGDLS and CDR2 as YYNGEE. Written as DNA, the CDR3 is TGTGCCAGCAGCGCCACTGGGCTAGATACGCAGTATTTT. It encodes CASSATGLDTQYF.

This clone has only one observation. The V gene is TRBV7-9, the J gene TRBJ1-2; D uncertain. Per germline, CDR1 SEHNR and CDR2 FQNEAQ (reference sequence). CDR3 length: 13 residues. With 5 bases removed from V and 8 bases from J, the gap between germline ends came to 15 bases. The CDR3 coding sequence is TGTGCCAGCAGCCCCGAGGGCTTGAGAGGCTACACCTTC. Protein: CASSPEGLRGYTF.

The chain recombines TRBV30 with TRBJ1-2; D gene unclear. Trimming cost V 3 bases and J 4 bases, with 24 bases left between them. Germline V gives CDR1 GTSNPN, CDR2 SVGIG (reference sequence). The length of the CDR3 is 17 residues. The CDR3 here is CAWRPRAARGGFYGYTF. The CDR3 DNA follows: TGTGCCTGGAGACCCCGGGCCGCCCGCGGCGGTTTCTATGGCTACACCTTC.

The chain carries TRBV19 and TRBJ1-1, with D perhaps matching TRBD1 (6 bases). Trimming took off 3 bases at V and 1 base at J, with 9 bases between the two ends. Per germline, CDR1 LNHDA and CDR2 SQIVND (reference sequence). This CDR3 has 14 amino acids. CDR3 loop: CASSIEDRNTEAFF. CDR3 sequence (DNA): TGTGCCAGTAGTATTGAGGACAGGAACACTGAAGCTTTCTTT.

The rearrangement links TRBV29-1 to TRBJ2-2; the D gene is possibly TRBD1 (5 bases). V lost 3 bases and J lost 6, with 14 bases in between. Germline V gene data show CDR1 as SQVTM and CDR2 as ANQGSEA. The CDR3 extends over 14 amino acids. The CDR3 DNA sequence: TGCAGCGTTGATAGGGCAGGGCAAGCCGGGGAGCTGTTTTTT. This encodes CSVDRAGQAGELFF.

The gene calls are TRBV2 and TRBJ2-5; D is undetermined. The V and J ends lost 2 bases and 5 bases respectively, with 3 bases between them. Germline CDR1 is SNHLY and CDR2 is FYNNEI. This CDR3 has 11 residues. The DNA of the CDR3 is TGTGCCAGCAGTGAACCGGAGACCCAGTACTTC. This encodes CASSEPETQYF.

This sequence joins TRBV2 and TRBJ1-5; unclear D gene. The CDR3 loop spans 13 amino acids. Between the trimmed V and J ends, which lost 3 bases and 6 bases, there was a span of 9 bases. Germline V gives CDR1 SNHLY, CDR2 FYNNEI. The CDR3 is CASSESGVQPQHF. The CDR3 bases are TGTGCCAGCAGTGAGTCAGGCGTTCAGCCCCAGCATTTT.

The genes are TRBV5-5 and TRBJ1-2; possible D gene TRBD1, 5 bases. The germline V gene encodes CDR1 SGHKS and CDR2 YYEKEE (reference sequence). V lost 0 bases and J lost 4, with 13 bases in between. The CDR3 consists of 15 residues. CDR3 nucleotide sequence: TGTGCCAGCAGCTTGGGTGGGGACGGAATCTATGGCTACACCTTC. This codes for CASSLGGDGIYGYTF.

The chain employs TRBV28 and TRBJ2-2, with 7 bases lining up with TRBD2. The CDR3 extends over 16 amino acids. J gave up 4 bases and V 2 bases, and 7 bases lay outside the gene matches. Germline V gene sequence: CDR1 MDHEN, CDR2 SYDVKM. CDR3: CASSLALAVLTGELFF. The CDR3 nucleotides read TGTGCCAGCAGTTTAGCCCTAGCGGTCCTCACCGGGGAGCTGTTTTTT.

About this clone: The sample has other DNA sequences that encode this CDR3 too. V usage is TRBV5-1 and J usage is TRBJ2-3, with D tentatively TRBD2 (5 bases). The V gene lost 0 bases and the J gene lost 0 bases, with 5 bases spanning the gap. There are 14 residues in the CDR3. Germline CDR1 is SGHRS and CDR2 is YFSETQ. The CDR3 reads CASSLERSTDTQYF. Here the CDR3 DNA reads TGCGCCAGCAGCTTGGAGCGGAGCACAGATACGCAGTATTTT. Full variable domain (remainder filled in from reference TRBV5-1 and TRBJ2-3): KAGVTQTPRYLIKTRGQQVTLSCSPISGHRSVSWYQQTPGQGLQFLFEYFSETQRNKGNFPGRFSGRQFSNSRSEMNVSTLELGDSALYLCASSLERSTDTQYFGPGTRLTVL.

The V call is TRBV6-5, the J call TRBJ2-7; TRBD1 might be the D (6 bases). Trimming left V 8 bases short and J 2 bases short, with 13 bases between. Germline assignment: CDR1 MNHEY and CDR2 SVGAGI. The CDR3 has 13 amino acids. The CDR3 DNA sequence: TGTGCCAGCTCATCACAGGGAGCCTACGAGCAGTACTTC. It specifies CASSSQGAYEQYF.

The chain has TRBV30 and TRBJ2-6; a weak D match, TRBD1 (5 bases). The CDR3 totals 15 residues. Looked up from germline, CDR1 is GTSNPN and CDR2 is SVGIG (reference sequence). The CDR3 nucleotides are TGTGCTTACAGGTACCCCCCTCCTGGGGCCAACGTCCTGACTTTC. This translates into CAYRYPPPGANVLTF.

The V gene is TRBV20-1, the J gene TRBJ1-1; no clear D gene. With 4 bases removed from V and 9 bases from J, the gap between germline ends came to 12 bases. Germline V gives CDR1 DFQATT, CDR2 SNEGSKA (reference sequence). There are 11 residues in the CDR3. In DNA, the CDR3 is TGCAGTGCTACGGGTGGACTCCAAGCTTTCTTT. Protein sequence: CSATGGLQAFF.

This clone has just one count. This chain joins TRBV5-1 and TRBJ2-7; 9 bases map to TRBD1. Trimming removed 4 bases from V and 3 bases from J; junction bases left unmatched: 14. Germline V gene sequence: CDR1 SGHRS, CDR2 YFSETQ. This CDR3 spans 17 amino acids. CDR3 sequence reads: CASSGPDRGTGIYEQYF. DNA for the CDR3: TGCGCCAGCAGCGGCCCAGATCGGGGGACAGGGATCTACGAGCAGTACTTC.